A selection of T cell receptor beta chains follows, all from one sample in a study of cytomegalovirus exposure and HLA in healthy donors. Sequencing was performed with immunoSEQ multiplex PCR; in TCRdb, only in-frame clones are kept and a portion is missing. The sample records about 130,000 clones, 85% to 90% being singletons. Input material: PBMCs. These TCRs come from a woman aged 25-40 years in good health and CMV-seropositive. Both conserved end residues are part of each CDR3. Fields, in order: J gene, V gene, CDR3 protein.

j_gene: TRBJ1-1; v_gene: TRBV4-1; CDR3aa: CASSQAQQGIDTEAFF
j_gene: TRBJ2-2; v_gene: TRBV28; CDR3aa: CASSFWRTSNTGELFF
j_gene: TRBJ2-7; v_gene: TRBV28; CDR3aa: CASSSPGGPWEQYF
j_gene: TRBJ2-7; v_gene: TRBV29-1; CDR3aa: CSVGRGTGPYEQYF
j_gene: TRBJ2-1; v_gene: TRBV28; CDR3aa: CASSFNHNEQFF
j_gene: TRBJ1-2; v_gene: TRBV27; CDR3aa: CASSLRTGNGYTF
j_gene: TRBJ1-2; v_gene: TRBV5-1; CDR3aa: CASSLAWGQARRHNYGYTF
j_gene: TRBJ2-7; v_gene: TRBV27; CDR3aa: CASCAIDSYEQYF
j_gene: TRBJ2-5; v_gene: TRBV6-6; CDR3aa: CASSYIARTRQETQYF
j_gene: TRBJ2-7; v_gene: TRBV10-1; CDR3aa: CASSRGGSYEQYF
j_gene: TRBJ2-6; v_gene: TRBV25-1; CDR3aa: CASSPPQYAGANVLTF
j_gene: TRBJ2-5; v_gene: TRBV19; CDR3aa: CASSPWAGGETQYF
j_gene: TRBJ1-5; v_gene: TRBV9; CDR3aa: CASSGGGANQPQHF
j_gene: TRBJ2-6; v_gene: TRBV27; CDR3aa: CASSRRDSVSGANVLTF
j_gene: TRBJ2-2; v_gene: TRBV2; CDR3aa: CASSGSSGSVGELFF
j_gene: TRBJ2-1; v_gene: TRBV18; CDR3aa: CASSVSGFSYNEQFF
j_gene: TRBJ1-2; v_gene: TRBV21-1; CDR3aa: CASSSDGYTF
j_gene: TRBJ1-2; v_gene: TRBV10-3; CDR3aa: CAISGGTANGYTF
j_gene: TRBJ1-4; v_gene: TRBV19; CDR3aa: CASKDGGGHEKLFF
j_gene: TRBJ2-1; v_gene: TRBV6-1; CDR3aa: CASSETAGSYNEQFF
j_gene: TRBJ1-2; v_gene: TRBV6-6; CDR3aa: CASSYVQNYGYTF
j_gene: TRBJ2-7; v_gene: TRBV5-1; CDR3aa: CASSLEGGPSYEQYF
j_gene: TRBJ2-5; v_gene: TRBV5-1; CDR3aa: CASSLEGVETQYF
j_gene: TRBJ2-6; v_gene: TRBV5-4; CDR3aa: CASSSGVPGLSGANVLTF
j_gene: TRBJ2-5; v_gene: TRBV28; CDR3aa: CASSPPGREPETQYF
j_gene: TRBJ2-1; v_gene: TRBV15; CDR3aa: CATSNPGTSDYNEQFF
j_gene: TRBJ1-2; v_gene: TRBV6-5; CDR3aa: CASTPRDRPLYGYTF
j_gene: TRBJ2-3; v_gene: TRBV7-8; CDR3aa: CASSRKRDWGFPDTQYF
j_gene: TRBJ1-5; v_gene: TRBV2; CDR3aa: CASSGQGKISPQHF
j_gene: TRBJ1-1; v_gene: TRBV5-1; CDR3aa: CASSPRDREDTEAFF
j_gene: TRBJ2-2; v_gene: TRBV5-1; CDR3aa: CASSLRTGGDTGELFF
j_gene: TRBJ1-5; v_gene: TRBV7-9; CDR3aa: CASSFGQGRGGNQPQHF
j_gene: TRBJ1-4; v_gene: TRBV6-5; CDR3aa: CASSFGTNEKLFF
j_gene: TRBJ2-2; v_gene: TRBV29-1; CDR3aa: CSVEDQGRGLGTGELFF
j_gene: TRBJ1-1; v_gene: TRBV19; CDR3aa: CASSIVDLSEAFF
j_gene: TRBJ1-6; v_gene: TRBV5-8; CDR3aa: CASSGQKSYNSPLHF
j_gene: TRBJ2-1; v_gene: TRBV7-6; CDR3aa: CASSLSRGTYNEQFF
j_gene: TRBJ2-2; v_gene: TRBV2; CDR3aa: CASTGTGIVPGELFF
j_gene: TRBJ2-5; v_gene: TRBV2; CDR3aa: CAIGQGRFETQYF
j_gene: TRBJ1-5; v_gene: TRBV2; CDR3aa: CASGGEGNQPQHF
j_gene: TRBJ1-4; v_gene: TRBV5-1; CDR3aa: CASSLGGATNEKLFF
j_gene: TRBJ1-4; v_gene: TRBV6-5; CDR3aa: CASSYSTGTRNEKLFF
j_gene: TRBJ2-5; v_gene: TRBV15; CDR3aa: CATSRDPRQAGGKQETQYF
j_gene: TRBJ2-3; v_gene: TRBV5-1; CDR3aa: CASSDRQGEADTQYF
j_gene: TRBJ1-3; v_gene: TRBV27; CDR3aa: CASSPTGATGNTIYF
j_gene: TRBJ2-2; v_gene: TRBV2; CDR3aa: CASRVRGLGTGELFF
j_gene: TRBJ1-1; v_gene: TRBV6-1; CDR3aa: CASSKTGADTEAFF
j_gene: TRBJ1-1; v_gene: TRBV5-1; CDR3aa: CASSLTGNTEAFF
j_gene: TRBJ2-2; v_gene: TRBV5-1; CDR3aa: CASSLATLRSGELFF
j_gene: TRBJ2-1; v_gene: TRBV9; CDR3aa: CASSPSFGGRNEQFF
j_gene: TRBJ2-7; v_gene: TRBV28; CDR3aa: CASRLRVTGAYEQYF
j_gene: TRBJ2-5; v_gene: TRBV15; CDR3aa: CATSPPRQGLKETQYF
j_gene: TRBJ1-1; v_gene: TRBV4-1; CDR3aa: CASSLEYQMNTEAFF
j_gene: TRBJ2-5; v_gene: TRBV10-3; CDR3aa: CAISQMAAGGAGETQYF
j_gene: TRBJ2-1; v_gene: TRBV7-3; CDR3aa: CASSLTASGRGNEQFF
j_gene: TRBJ2-2; v_gene: TRBV6-6; CDR3aa: CASSPMGLNTGELFF